A selection of T cell receptor beta chains follows, all from one sample in a study of tumor and adjacent non-tumor tissue in lung cancer. TCRdb analysed the multiplex PCR reads with MiXCR anew, one entry per CDR3 protein. The data contain 40,000 to 60,000 distinct CDR3 sequences, 64% of them singletons. The specimen sequenced was distant non-tumor lung tissue. These receptor sequences come from a woman between 65 and 79 years old with non-small cell lung cancer. Both conserved end residues are part of each CDR3. A D gene is named only where the DNA matches it firmly. The size entry is marked missing in some rows and otherwise reads once, few, many or a size class.

j_gene	abundance	v_gene	d_gene	CDR3aa	CDR3nt
TRBJ2-5	.	TRBV30	.	CTWKAFSGAQETQYF	TGTACCTGGAAGGCCTTCAGCGGTGCCCAAGAGACCCAGTACTTC
TRBJ2-1	few	TRBV6-2/TRBV6-3	TRBD2	CTTGLAGGETEQFF	TGTACCACGGGACTAGCGGGAGGAGAAACTGAGCAGTTTTTC
TRBJ2-1	many	TRBV12-3/TRBV12-4	.	CASSLGTEAREFF	TGTGCCAGCAGTTTAGGTACAGAAGCGCGGGAGTTCTTC
TRBJ2-1	once	TRBV20-1	TRBD2	CTARYGAGVYNEQFF	TGCACTGCTAGATATGGCGCGGGAGTTTACAATGAGCAGTTCTTC
TRBJ2-3	.	TRBV6-1	.	CASRDNRDVDDTQYF	TGTGCCAGCAGGGACAACCGGGACGTGGATGATACGCAGTATTTT
TRBJ2-4	.	TRBV12-3/TRBV12-4	.	CVSSLVVGGGNIQYF	TGTGTCAGCAGTTTAGTCGTCGGGGGCGGAAACATTCAGTACTTC
TRBJ1-2	many	TRBV12-3/TRBV12-4	.	CASSSGQRYGYTF	TGTGCCAGCAGTTCCGGACAGCGCTATGGCTACACCTTC
TRBJ2-1	.	TRBV12-3/TRBV12-4	.	CASSPGTGEYNEQFF	TGTGCCAGTAGTCCCGGGACTGGCGAGTACAATGAGCAGTTCTTC
TRBJ1-1	.	TRBV4-1	TRBD1	CASSHRTGNIGAFF	TGCGCCAGCAGCCACCGGACAGGGAACATTGGAGCTTTCTTT
TRBJ2-3	.	TRBV4-1	TRBD1	CGSSQGQEAMQYF	TGCGGCAGCAGCCAAGGACAGGAGGCTATGCAGTATTTT
TRBJ2-5	few	TRBV11-3	TRBD2	CAGSLGTSVRGETRYF	TGTGCCGGCAGCTTAGGAACTAGCGTAAGAGGGGAGACCCGGTACTTC
TRBJ2-5	.	TRBV4-1	.	CASSQVGKGETQYF	TGCGCCAGCAGCCAAGTAGGAAAGGGTGAGACCCAATACTTC
TRBJ1-4	.	TRBV29-1	TRBD1	CSAEQGGTNEKLFF	TGCAGCGCCGAACAGGGGGGGACTAATGAAAAACTGTTTTTC